This section outlines one TCR beta chain sequence together with its context. Antigen unknown. These data come from a study of T-cell memory formation after mild COVID-19. Study-level points and caveats: Later expanders leaned CD4+, whereas day 15 to 85 contracting clones were balanced CD4/CD8. A subset of responding clones appeared in pre-infection memory, suggesting cross-reactive memory joined.

Researchers used 5'RACE with constant-segment primers to make TCR alpha and TCR beta cDNA libraries that carry sample barcodes and UMIs. TCRdb ran MiXCR on the 5' RACE reads and lists one entry per CDR3 protein. The table records around 210,000 distinct CDR3 sequences, 9.5% of them present only once. The sequencing sample was made of PBMCs or a T cell subset sorted from them (not recorded which). The source is a man between 18 and 35 years old who had mild COVID-19 (a few samples of this study predate the infection). Cell type and time point are not known.

The CDR3 bases are TGTGCCAGCAGCCCTCTTCTTGCTGGTCGAGACAGGGGGCAGAAGAAGACCCAGTACTTC. The encoded protein is CASSPLLAGRDRGQKKTQYF. This chain joins TRBV7-8 and TRBJ2-5; 10 bases map to TRBD1. V lost 5 bases to trimming and J lost 6 bases; unmatched junction nucleotides: 24. Germline V lookup: CDR1 SGHVS, CDR2 FQNEAQ. This CDR3 is built from 20 residues.